This paragraph covers one T cell receptor (beta chain) sequence. Profiling relied on immunoSEQ multiplex PCR, and the TCRdb table lists in-frame clones only, not all of them. The data hold some 630,000 clones, with approximately 96% observed a single time. Terminally differentiated effector memory CD45RA+ cells were left out of the naive CD8 fraction, which was CD45RO-negative and positively selected for CCR7. Germline values: CDR1 MDHEN, CDR2 SYDVKM. CDR3 size: 16 residues. Between the trimmed V and J ends, which lost 1 base and 0 bases, there was a span of 11 bases. The data derive from a study of shared clonotypes between healthy human individuals.

The source of this sequence is a woman aged 25-40 years in good health. Specimen: naive CD8+ T cells sorted from blood. This chain uses TRBV28 with TRBJ2-3; unclear D gene. The CDR3: CASSLLVGRSTDTQYF. As DNA, the CDR3 is TGTGCCAGCAGTTTATTAGTGGGTAGGAGCACAGATACGCAGTATTTT.